This TCR beta chain comes out of a study of shared clonotypes between healthy human individuals. Regarding the study as a whole: The authors expected sequencing depth to affect clonotype sharing among donors.

About this clone itself: Its matching antigen is unknown.

The table came from immunoSEQ multiplex PCR; TCRdb's copy has only in-frame clones and leaves some out. The sample lists about 1,500,000 clones, about 96% occurring once. The CDR3 consists of 15 residues. Germline V lookup: CDR1 LGHNA, CDR2 YSLEER. With V trimmed by 4 bases and J by 8 bases, 9 bases remained unmatched. The J gene is TRBJ1-4, the V gene TRBV4-3; TRBD1 aligns across 8 bases. This sequence was found in a man aged 25 to 40 in good health. Input material: naive CD4+ T cells sorted from blood. Stated subset: CD45RA+ positively selected. The CDR3 is CASSPRQGWWEKLFF. For the CDR3, the DNA is TGCGCCAGCAGCCCCAGACAGGGGTGGTGGGAAAAACTGTTTTTT.